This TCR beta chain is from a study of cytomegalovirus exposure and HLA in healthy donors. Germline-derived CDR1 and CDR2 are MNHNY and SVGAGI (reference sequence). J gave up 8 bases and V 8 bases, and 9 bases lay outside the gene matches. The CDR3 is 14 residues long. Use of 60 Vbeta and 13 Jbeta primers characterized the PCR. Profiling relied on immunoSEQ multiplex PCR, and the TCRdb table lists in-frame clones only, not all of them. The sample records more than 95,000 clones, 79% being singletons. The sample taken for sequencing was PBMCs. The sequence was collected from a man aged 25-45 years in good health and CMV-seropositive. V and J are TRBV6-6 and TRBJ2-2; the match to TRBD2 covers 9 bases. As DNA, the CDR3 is TGTGCCAGCTCTAGGCGGGGGGGCAGTGGGGAGCTGTTTTTT. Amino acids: CASSRRGGSGELFF.